One sample yielded the 24 T cell receptor beta chains listed below, sequenced in a study of shared clonotypes between healthy human individuals (TCRdb year 2020). The receptor library was made with the immunoSEQ multiplex PCR assay. Not all clones reach the TCRdb copy of this immuneACCESS table, which keeps in-frame sequences only. Checked studies attribute under half of the gap to unresolved V genes and leave the rest unexplained. This sample gives roughly 2.2 million clones in total; 90% to 95% of them show up just once. In total, the top ten clones hold under 0.45% of the sample. Sequenced material: naive CD4+ T cells from PBMCs. This specimen's cell subset or site label, interpreted: CD45RA+ positively selected. Every receptor here comes from a man in his late teens or twenties in good health. Some clones in this sample may be carry-over from other donors' samples.

This clone was seen only once. This specimen includes other DNA sequences encoding the same CDR3. This rearrangement joins TRBV5-1 to TRBJ2-7; D might be TRBD1 or TRBD2, each matching 5 bases. CDR1 is SGHRS, CDR2 YFSETQ, per germline. CDR3 size: 15 residues. V was clipped by 0 bases and J by 0 bases, with 10 bases between them. In DNA, the CDR3 is TGCGCCAGCAGCTTGGCGGTGGGGGTCTCCTACGAGCAGTACTTC. It encodes CASSLAVGVSYEQYF.

The CDR3 protein is CASSQSLSGTGYGYTF. In nucleotides, the CDR3 is TGCGCCAGCAGTCAATCCCTATCCGGGACAGGATATGGCTACACCTTC. The chain links TRBV23-1 to TRBJ1-2, with 8 nucleotides matching TRBD1. TRBV23-1 qualifies as an ORF whose function is uncertain. J lost 5 bases, V lost 0 bases, and 8 bases had no gene match. This CDR3 has 16 residues.

CDR3 in amino acids: CASSPRRDRDAEAFF. The DNA of the CDR3 is TGTGCCAGCTCACCACGCCGGGACAGGGACGCTGAAGCTTTCTTT. The gene calls are TRBV18 and TRBJ1-1; TRBD1 matches at 9 bases. V was pared by 1 base and J by 6 bases, with 6 bases of the junction left unmatched. The CDR3 is 15 amino acids. Germline V gives CDR1 KGHSH, CDR2 LQKENI.

The chain is built from TRBV27 and TRBJ2-7; no clear D. CDR3 length: 13 residues. The ends were cut back, 5 bases at V and 4 bases at J, with 12 bases in the middle. Germline CDR1 reads MNHEY; CDR2 reads SMNVEV (reference sequence). The chain's CDR3 is CASSPQAVYEQYF. In DNA, the CDR3 is TGTGCCAGCAGTCCTCAGGCAGTGTACGAGCAGTACTTC.

This sequence joins TRBV10-3 and TRBJ2-1; D is possibly TRBD2 (6 bases). Germline CDR1 and CDR2: ENHRY and SYGVKD. The CDR3 is 13 amino acids. The ends were cut back, 7 bases at V and 9 bases at J, with 16 bases in the middle. CDR3 protein: CAIKGLVHTEQFF. The CDR3 bases are TGTGCCATCAAGGGACTTGTCCACACTGAGCAGTTCTTC.

CDR3 nucleotides: TGTGCCAGCAGGGATACAGCGACTCTTTACGAGCAGTACTTC. Its protein product is CASRDTATLYEQYF. V and J are TRBV28 and TRBJ2-7; no clear D. CDR1 is MDHEN, CDR2 SYDVKM, per germline. Trimming cost V 6 bases and J 4 bases, with 16 bases left between them. The CDR3 has 14 amino acids.

The chain links TRBV7-2 to TRBJ2-3; possible D gene TRBD1, 6 bases. Germline V lookup: CDR1 SGHTA, CDR2 FQGNSA. This CDR3 contains 13 residues. Trimming took 4 bases from V and 4 from J, leaving 9 bases between them. The CDR3 DNA reads as TGTGCCAGCAGCTCCCAGGGGTCAGATACGCAGTATTTT. Translated: CASSSQGSDTQYF. Full variable domain (rest looked up from reference TRBV7-2 and TRBJ2-3): GAGVSQSPSNKVTEKGKDVELRCDPISGHTALYWYRQSLGQGLEFLIYFQGNSAPDKSGLPSDRFSAERTGGSVSTLTIQRTQQEDSAVYLCASSSQGSDTQYFGPGTRLTVL.

CDR3 sequence: CASSLMGGAGKNIQYF. The CDR3 DNA follows: TGTGCCAGCAGCTTAATGGGGGGCGCGGGCAAAAACATTCAGTACTTC. The chain recombines TRBV11-1 with TRBJ2-4, with D tentatively TRBD1 or TRBD2 (6 bases each). This CDR3 has 16 amino acids. The V gene's germline CDR1 is SGHAT and CDR2 FQDESV (reference sequence). Trimming took 2 bases from V and 3 from J, leaving 14 bases between them.

This chain links TRBV9 with TRBJ2-7, with 9 bases lining up with TRBD1. V lost 3 bases and J lost 2; bases outside the gene matches: 18. The CDR3 loop spans 19 amino acids. Germline V lookup: CDR1 SGDLS, CDR2 YYNGEE. The CDR3 sequence: CASSDSSSRSGTGPYEQYF. CDR3 nucleotide sequence: TGTGCCAGCAGCGATAGTAGTAGTAGATCCGGGACAGGGCCCTACGAGCAGTACTTC.

The chain carries TRBV7-3 and TRBJ2-7; perhaps TRBD1 as D (6 bases). With 5 bases removed from V and 2 bases from J, the gap between germline ends came to 13 bases. Germline values: CDR1 SGHTA, CDR2 FQGTGA. This CDR3 has 14 amino acids. The CDR3 nucleotides are TGTGCCAGCAGCCCGGACAGAGGTCCCTACGAGCAGTACTTC. It yields the protein CASSPDRGPYEQYF.

On this clone itself: This CDR3 is also generated by other DNA sequences in the sample. The rearrangement links TRBV20-1 to TRBJ2-5; no definite D call. The length of the CDR3 is 11 residues. Trimming removed 5 bases at V and 1 base at J, with 5 bases between. Germline assignment: CDR1 DFQATT and CDR2 SNEGSKA (reference sequence). In DNA form, the CDR3 reads TGCAGTGCTTCCAGCCAAGAGACCCAGTACTTC. Amino acids: CSASSQETQYF.

Regarding this clone: Other nucleotide sequences in the sample specify the same CDR3. The CDR3 is CASSVGVGSYEQYF. CDR3 DNA: TGTGCCAGCAGCGTAGGGGTAGGGTCCTACGAGCAGTACTTC. The chain combines TRBV9 with TRBJ2-7; D is uncertain. V dropped 0 bases and J dropped 1 base, with 8 bases sitting between them. CDR1 and CDR2 (germline): SGDLS, YYNGEE. The CDR3 is 14 residues long.

This rearrangement joins TRBV5-1 to TRBJ1-1; the D is unclear. The CDR3 loop spans 13 amino acids. The V gene's germline CDR1 is SGHRS and CDR2 YFSETQ. Trimming removed 7 bases from V and 2 bases from J, with 12 bases in between. The CDR3, as DNA: TGCGCCAGCCGACTGTTACCAAACACTGAAGCTTTCTTT. Its protein product is CASRLLPNTEAFF.

The chain recombines TRBV10-1 with TRBJ2-7; possible D gene TRBD1, 5 bases. This CDR3 region has 13 residues. Between the trimmed V and J ends, which lost 2 bases and 4 bases, there was a span of 9 bases. The germline V gene has CDR1 WNHNN and CDR2 SYGVQD (reference sequence). The CDR3 DNA is TGCGCCAGCAGTGAGGACAGACGATACGAGCAGTACTTC. Translated: CASSEDRRYEQYF.

The table lists this clone with a count of one. V gene TRBV23-1 combines with J gene TRBJ1-1, with 7 bases lining up with TRBD1. TRBV23-1 is reported as an ORF; its role is uncertain. The J segment lost 12 bases and the V segment lost 0 bases, leaving 13 bases of the junction unmatched. This CDR3 is built from 15 residues. CDR3 in DNA: TGCGCCAGCAGTCAATCGAGGGGGCAGGGGGGTTCGACTTTCTTT. Translation: CASSQSRGQGGSTFF.

This clone was counted only a few times. The CDR3 DNA reads as TGTGCCAGCAGCGGTACGGGACAGACCTATGGCTACACCTTC. It is translated as CASSGTGQTYGYTF. V is TRBV28 and J is TRBJ1-2; 7 bases fit TRBD1. The CDR3 is made up of 14 amino acids. V trimming: 6 bases; J trimming: 4 bases; junction bases outside the gene matches: 8. CDR1 is MDHEN and CDR2 is SYDVKM in the germline V gene.

This clone is a singleton in its sample. This chain uses TRBV2 with TRBJ2-5; possibly TRBD1 for D (6 bases). Deletions cut 7 bases from V and 0 bases from J, with 15 bases between. CDR1 and CDR2 from the germline V gene are SNHLY and FYNNEI. This CDR3 comprises 15 residues. The CDR3 sequence is CASISVTGNQETQYF. DNA of the CDR3: TGTGCCAGCATATCGGTGACAGGCAACCAAGAGACCCAGTACTTC.

This chain links TRBV7-8 with TRBJ2-7, with 13 bases matching TRBD2. Unmatched junction bases numbered 3, after V lost 4 bases and J lost 3 bases. Germline CDR1 is SGHVS and CDR2 is FQNEAQ. The CDR3 has 15 residues. The CDR3 nucleotides read TGTGCCAGCAGCTGGGGACTAGCGGGGAACTACGAGCAGTACTTC. It translates to CASSWGLAGNYEQYF. Full variable domain (outside the CDR3, taken from reference TRBV7-8 and TRBJ2-7): GAGVSQSPRYKVAKRGQDVALRCDPISGHVSLFWYQQALGQGPEFLTYFQNEAQLDKSGLPSDRFFAERPEGSVSTLKIQRTQQEDSAVYLCASSWGLAGNYEQYFGPGTRLTVT.

The V and J genes are TRBV19 and TRBJ1-5, with unresolved D. Trimming pared 0 bases from V and 3 bases from J, leaving 9 bases between. Germline-derived CDR1 and CDR2 are LNHDA and SQIVND (reference sequence). The CDR3 sequence is 15 residues long. In DNA form, the CDR3 reads TGTGCCAGTAGTATAGAGAGTAATCTCAATCAGCCCCAGCATTTT. Its protein product is CASSIESNLNQPQHF. Complete variable domain (other parts from reference TRBV19 and TRBJ1-5): DGGITQSPKYLFRKEGQNVTLSCEQNLNHDAMYWYRQDPGQGLRLIYYSQIVNDFQKGDIAEGYSVSREKKESFPLTVTSAQKNPTAFYLCASSIESNLNQPQHFGDGTRLSIL.

This clone appeared a single time. Other DNA sequences in the sample encode the same CDR3. This sequence joins TRBV29-1 and TRBJ2-5; possible D gene TRBD1, 6 bases. Trimming stripped 7 bases from V and 1 base from J, with 13 bases between. The germline V gene has CDR1 SQVTM and CDR2 ANQGSEA. The CDR3 runs 13 residues. CDR3 bases: TGCAGCGCCCAAGGACAGCTCCAAGAGACCCAGTACTTC. It translates to CSAQGQLQETQYF.

This clone was recorded once. The V and J genes are TRBV11-3 and TRBJ2-3, with TRBD2 matching over 9 bases. Germline CDR1 reads SGHNT; CDR2 reads YENEEA. CDR3 length: 15 residues. Trimming removed 5 bases from V and 2 bases from J; junction bases left unmatched: 5. CDR3 nucleotides: TGTGCCAGCAGCGAGGGACTAGCAGACACAGATACGCAGTATTTT. This gives the protein CASSEGLADTDTQYF.

The rearrangement links TRBV7-9 to TRBJ2-7, with TRBD1 as a possible D gene (5 bases). Germline-derived CDR1 and CDR2 are SEHNR and FQNEAQ (reference sequence). This CDR3 is 14 amino acids long. Trimming left V 1 base short and J 6 bases short, with 13 bases between. Here the CDR3 DNA reads TGTGCCAGCAGCTTAGACAGGAGCGTTTTCGAGCAGTACTTC. Translated, it gives CASSLDRSVFEQYF.

This clone was recorded once. The gene calls are TRBV5-1 and TRBJ1-1; no reliable D call. Trimming removed 2 bases from V and 1 base from J, with 9 bases in between. CDR1 and CDR2 (germline): SGHRS, YFSETQ. This CDR3 is built from 14 residues. The CDR3: CASSLQVGNTEAFF. CDR3 nucleotide sequence: TGCGCCAGCAGCTTACAAGTTGGGAACACTGAAGCTTTCTTT.

J is TRBJ2-5 and V is TRBV2; D is uncertain. The germline V gene has CDR1 SNHLY and CDR2 FYNNEI. The CDR3 spans 13 residues. V was clipped by 6 bases and J by 1 base, with 9 bases between them. CDR3 protein: CASSWTLQETQYF. The DNA for the CDR3 is TGTGCCAGCAGCTGGACGCTCCAAGAGACCCAGTACTTC.